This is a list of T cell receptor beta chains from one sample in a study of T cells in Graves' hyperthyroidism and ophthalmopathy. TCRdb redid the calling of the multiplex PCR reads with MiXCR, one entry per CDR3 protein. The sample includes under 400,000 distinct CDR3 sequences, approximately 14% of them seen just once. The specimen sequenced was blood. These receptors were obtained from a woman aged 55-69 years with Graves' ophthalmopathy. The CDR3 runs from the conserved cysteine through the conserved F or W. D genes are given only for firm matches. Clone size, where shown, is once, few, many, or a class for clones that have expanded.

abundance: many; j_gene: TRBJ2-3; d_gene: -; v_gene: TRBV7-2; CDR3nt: TGTGCCAGCAGCTTACTGGGGGGCGCGGATACGCAGTATTTT; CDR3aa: CASSLLGGADTQYF
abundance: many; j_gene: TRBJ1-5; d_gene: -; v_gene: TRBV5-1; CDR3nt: TGCGCCAGCAGCTTGGATGGTGGCGCCCAGCATTTT; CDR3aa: CASSLDGGAQHF
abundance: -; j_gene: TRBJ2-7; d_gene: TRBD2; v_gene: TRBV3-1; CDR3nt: TGTGCCAGCAGCCGAGCGGGACTAGCATACGAGCAGTACTTC; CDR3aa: CASSRAGLAYEQYF
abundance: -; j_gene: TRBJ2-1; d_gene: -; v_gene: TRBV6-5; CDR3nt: TGTGCCAGCAGTTACCAGACCCGTAGCTCCTACAATGAGCAGTTCTTC; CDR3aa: CASSYQTRSSYNEQFF
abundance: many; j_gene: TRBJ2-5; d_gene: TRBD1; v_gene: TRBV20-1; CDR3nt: TGCAGTGCTAGAGATCCTTCCTCCGGGACAGGGGTCGTGACCCAGTACTTC; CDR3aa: CSARDPSSGTGVVTQYF
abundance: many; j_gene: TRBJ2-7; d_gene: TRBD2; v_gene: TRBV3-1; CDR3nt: TGTGCCAGCAGCCAAGAGGACCGACTAGCGGGAGGCCCGGGGGAGCAGTACTTC; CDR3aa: CASSQEDRLAGGPGEQYF
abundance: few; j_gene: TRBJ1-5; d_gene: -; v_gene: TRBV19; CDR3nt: TGTGCCAGTAGTATTCAGGCAAATAGCAATCAGCCCCAGCATTTT; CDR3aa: CASSIQANSNQPQHF
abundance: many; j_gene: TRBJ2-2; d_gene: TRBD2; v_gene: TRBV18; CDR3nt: TGTGCCAGCTCACCACTAGCGGGAGACGACGGGGAGCTGTTTTTT; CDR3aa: CASSPLAGDDGELFF
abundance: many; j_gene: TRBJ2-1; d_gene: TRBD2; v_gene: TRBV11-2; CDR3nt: TGTGCCAGCAGCTCTAGCGGGAGGTACAATGAGCAGTTCTTC; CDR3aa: CASSSSGRYNEQFF
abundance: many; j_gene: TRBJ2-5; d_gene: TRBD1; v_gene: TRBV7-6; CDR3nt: TGTGCCAGCAGCGAAAGGGACAGGCCGTACCAAGAGACCCAGTACTTC; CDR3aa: CASSERDRPYQETQYF
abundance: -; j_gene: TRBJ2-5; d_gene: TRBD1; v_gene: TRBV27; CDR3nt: TGTGCCAGCAGCTGGACAGGGGGCCGGGAGACCCAGTACTTC; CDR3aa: CASSWTGGRETQYF
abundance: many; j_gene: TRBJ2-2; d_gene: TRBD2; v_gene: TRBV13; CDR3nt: TGTGCCAGCAGTAGTTCGGGGGGTAACATGAACACCGGGGAGCTGTTTTTT; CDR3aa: CASSSSGGNMNTGELFF
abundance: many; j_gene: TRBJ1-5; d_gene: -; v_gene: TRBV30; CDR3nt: TGTGCCTGGAGGGCAGGGACTGGGCAGCCCCAGCATTTT; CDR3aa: CAWRAGTGQPQHF
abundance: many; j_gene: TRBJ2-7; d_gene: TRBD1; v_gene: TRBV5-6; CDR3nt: TGTGCCAGCAGCTTGGGATGGACAGGGGACGAGCAGTACTTC; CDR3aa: CASSLGWTGDEQYF
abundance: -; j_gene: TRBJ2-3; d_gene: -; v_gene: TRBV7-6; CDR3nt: TGTGCCAGCAGCTTACGGTGGAGTATCACAGATACGCAGTATTTT; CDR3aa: CASSLRWSITDTQYF
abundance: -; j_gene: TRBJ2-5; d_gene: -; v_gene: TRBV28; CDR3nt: TGTGCCAGCAGTCCCCTCTGGGGAGAAAAGCACCAAGAGACCCAGTACTTC; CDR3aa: CASSPLWGEKHQETQYF
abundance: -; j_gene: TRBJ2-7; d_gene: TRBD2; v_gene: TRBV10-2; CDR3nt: TGCGCCAGCAGTGTAGCGGGAGAGGGTGAGCAGTACTTC; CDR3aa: CASSVAGEGEQYF
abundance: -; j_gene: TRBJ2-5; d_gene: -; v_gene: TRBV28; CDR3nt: TGTGCCAGCAGTCTCCCGGGGGGCGTGGAGACCCAGTACTTC; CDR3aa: CASSLPGGVETQYF
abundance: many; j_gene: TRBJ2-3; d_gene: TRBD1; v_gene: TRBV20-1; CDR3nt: TGCAGTGCTAGAGGACAGGGGTATGATGCAGATACGCAGTATTTT; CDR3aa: CSARGQGYDADTQYF
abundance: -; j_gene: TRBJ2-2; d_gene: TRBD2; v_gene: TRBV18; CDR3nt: TGTGCCAGCTCACCGACCGGCGGGGGGAGCGGGAGAAACACCGGGGAGCTGTTTTTT; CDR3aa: CASSPTGGGSGRNTGELFF
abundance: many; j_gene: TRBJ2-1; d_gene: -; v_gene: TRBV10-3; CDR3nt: TGTGCCATCTCCCGAGGGGCACATGAGCAGTTCTTC; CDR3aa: CAISRGAHEQFF
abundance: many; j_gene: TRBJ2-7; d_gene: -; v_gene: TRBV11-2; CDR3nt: TGTGCCAGCAGCTTAGGCCCGGGGGAATACGAGCAGTACTTC; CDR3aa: CASSLGPGEYEQYF
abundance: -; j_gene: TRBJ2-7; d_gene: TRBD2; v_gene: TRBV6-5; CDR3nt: TGTGCCAGCAGTTCTCACGGGAGGATCAACGAGCAGTACTTC; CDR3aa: CASSSHGRINEQYF
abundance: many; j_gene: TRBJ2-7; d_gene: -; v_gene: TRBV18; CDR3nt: TGTGCCAGCTCACCAGGCTATCAGGGGGGATACGAGCAGTACTTC; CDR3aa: CASSPGYQGGYEQYF
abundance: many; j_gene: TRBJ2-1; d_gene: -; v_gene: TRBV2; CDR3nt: TGTGCCAGCAGTGAAGTAGTTGGGGGTGAGCAGTTCTTC; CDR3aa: CASSEVVGGEQFF
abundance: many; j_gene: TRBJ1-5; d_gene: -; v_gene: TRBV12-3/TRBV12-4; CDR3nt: TGTGCCAGCAGTTTAGCGCTGCATGACAATCAGCCCCAGCATTTT; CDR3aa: CASSLALHDNQPQHF
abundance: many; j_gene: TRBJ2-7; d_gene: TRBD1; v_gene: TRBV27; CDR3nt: TGTGCCAGCAGTTGGGACAGGGCAGGCGAGCAGTACTTC; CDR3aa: CASSWDRAGEQYF
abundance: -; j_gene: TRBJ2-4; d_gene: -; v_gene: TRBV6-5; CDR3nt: TGTGCCAGCAGTTACTCTGGTGGATCCAAAAACATTCAGTACTTC; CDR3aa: CASSYSGGSKNIQYF
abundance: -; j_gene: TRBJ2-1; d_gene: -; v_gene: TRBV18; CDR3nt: TGTGCCAGCTCCCGAGCAGCCCTGGGAAATGAGCAGTTCTTC; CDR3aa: CASSRAALGNEQFF
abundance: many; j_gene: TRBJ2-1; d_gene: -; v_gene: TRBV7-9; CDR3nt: TGTGCCAGCAGGATTACGGCGGGGTTCAATGAGCAGTTCTTC; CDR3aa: CASRITAGFNEQFF
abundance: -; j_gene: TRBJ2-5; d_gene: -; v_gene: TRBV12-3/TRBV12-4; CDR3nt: TGTGCCAGCAGTTTGGGGCCGATGCCAGAGACCCAGTACTTC; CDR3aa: CASSLGPMPETQYF
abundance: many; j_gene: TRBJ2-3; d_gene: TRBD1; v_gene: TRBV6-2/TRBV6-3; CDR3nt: TGTGCCAGCAGGATGACAGGGGGCCTGACAGATACGCAGTATTTT; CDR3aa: CASRMTGGLTDTQYF
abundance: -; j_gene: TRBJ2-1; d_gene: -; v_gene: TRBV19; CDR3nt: TGTGTCAGTACCCGGGAGTACGGGTACAATGAGCAGTTCTTC; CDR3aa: CVSTREYGYNEQFF